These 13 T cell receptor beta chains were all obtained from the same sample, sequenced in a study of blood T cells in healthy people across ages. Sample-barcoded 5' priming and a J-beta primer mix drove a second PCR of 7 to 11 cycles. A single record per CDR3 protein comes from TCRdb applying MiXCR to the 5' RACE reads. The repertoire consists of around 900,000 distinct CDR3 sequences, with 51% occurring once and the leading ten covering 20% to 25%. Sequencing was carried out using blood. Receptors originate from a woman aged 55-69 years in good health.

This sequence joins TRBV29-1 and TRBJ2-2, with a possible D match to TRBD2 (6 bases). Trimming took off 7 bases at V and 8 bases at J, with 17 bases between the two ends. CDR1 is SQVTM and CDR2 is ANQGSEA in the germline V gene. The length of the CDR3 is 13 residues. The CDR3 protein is CSAGLARDGELFF. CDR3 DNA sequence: TGCAGCGCCGGGCTAGCGAGGGATGGGGAGCTGTTTTTT.

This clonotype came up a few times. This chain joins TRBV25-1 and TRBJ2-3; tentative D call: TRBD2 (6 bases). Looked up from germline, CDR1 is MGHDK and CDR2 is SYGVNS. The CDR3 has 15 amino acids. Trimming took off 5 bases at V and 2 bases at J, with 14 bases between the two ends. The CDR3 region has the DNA TGTGCCAGCAGTTTCCCGGGGAGGCACACAGATACGCAGTATTTT. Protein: CASSFPGRHTDTQYF.

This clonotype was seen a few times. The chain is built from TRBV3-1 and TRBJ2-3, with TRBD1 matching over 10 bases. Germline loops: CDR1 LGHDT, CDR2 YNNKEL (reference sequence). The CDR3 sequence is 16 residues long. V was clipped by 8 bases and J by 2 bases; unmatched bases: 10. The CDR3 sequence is CASQLQGQGLTDTQYF. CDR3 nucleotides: TGTGCCAGCCAATTGCAGGGACAGGGGCTCACAGATACGCAGTATTTT.

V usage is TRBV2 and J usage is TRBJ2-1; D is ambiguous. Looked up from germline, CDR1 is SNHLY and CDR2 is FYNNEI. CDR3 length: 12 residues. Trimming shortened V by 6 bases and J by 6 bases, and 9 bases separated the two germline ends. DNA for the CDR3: TGTGCCAGCAGGATTACGGGCAATGAGCAGTTCTTC. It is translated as CASRITGNEQFF.

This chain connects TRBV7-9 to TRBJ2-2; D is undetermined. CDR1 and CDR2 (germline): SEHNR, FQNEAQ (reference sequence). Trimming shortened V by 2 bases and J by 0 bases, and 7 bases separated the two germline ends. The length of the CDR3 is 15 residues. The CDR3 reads CASSLKLANTGELFF. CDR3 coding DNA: TGTGCCAGCAGCTTAAAACTTGCGAACACCGGGGAGCTGTTTTTT.

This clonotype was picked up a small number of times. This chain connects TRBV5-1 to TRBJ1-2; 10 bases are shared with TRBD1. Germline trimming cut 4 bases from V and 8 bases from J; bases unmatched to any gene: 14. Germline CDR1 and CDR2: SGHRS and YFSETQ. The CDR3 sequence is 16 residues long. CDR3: CASSTLTGQGDQGYTF. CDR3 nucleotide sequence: TGCGCCAGCAGCACCCTGACCGGACAGGGGGATCAAGGCTACACCTTC.

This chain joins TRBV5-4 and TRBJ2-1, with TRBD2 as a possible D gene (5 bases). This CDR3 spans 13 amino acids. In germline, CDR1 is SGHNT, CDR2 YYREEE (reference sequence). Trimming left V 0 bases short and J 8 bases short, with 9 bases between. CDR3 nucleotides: TGTGCCAGCAGCTTGGCGGCTAGCTATGAGCAGTTCTTC. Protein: CASSLAASYEQFF.

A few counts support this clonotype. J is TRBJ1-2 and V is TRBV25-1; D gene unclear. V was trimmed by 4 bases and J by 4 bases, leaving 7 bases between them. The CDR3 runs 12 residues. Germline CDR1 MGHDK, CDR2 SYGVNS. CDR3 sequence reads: CASSGGLYGYTF. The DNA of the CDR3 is TGTGCCAGCAGTGGAGGCCTCTATGGCTACACCTTC.

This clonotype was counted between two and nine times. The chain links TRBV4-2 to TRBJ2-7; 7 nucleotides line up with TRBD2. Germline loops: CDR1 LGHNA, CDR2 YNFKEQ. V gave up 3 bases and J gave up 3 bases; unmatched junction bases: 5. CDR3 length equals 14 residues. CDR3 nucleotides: TGTGCCAGCAGCCAGGGAGGGGAGAACTACGAGCAGTACTTC. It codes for CASSQGGENYEQYF.

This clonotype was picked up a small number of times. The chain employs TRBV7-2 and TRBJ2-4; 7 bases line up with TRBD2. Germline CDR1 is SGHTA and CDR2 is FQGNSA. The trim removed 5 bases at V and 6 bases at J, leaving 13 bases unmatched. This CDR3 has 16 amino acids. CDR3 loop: CASSLHPTGGGNIQYF. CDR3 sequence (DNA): TGTGCCAGCAGCCTACACCCCACTGGCGGGGGAAACATTCAGTACTTC.

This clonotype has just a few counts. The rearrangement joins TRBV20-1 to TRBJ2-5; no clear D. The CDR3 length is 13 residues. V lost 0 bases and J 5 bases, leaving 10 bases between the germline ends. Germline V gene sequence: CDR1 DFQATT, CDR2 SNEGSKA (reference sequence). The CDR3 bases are TGCAGTGCTAGAGATCACCTGGGGGAGACCCAGTACTTC. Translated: CSARDHLGETQYF.

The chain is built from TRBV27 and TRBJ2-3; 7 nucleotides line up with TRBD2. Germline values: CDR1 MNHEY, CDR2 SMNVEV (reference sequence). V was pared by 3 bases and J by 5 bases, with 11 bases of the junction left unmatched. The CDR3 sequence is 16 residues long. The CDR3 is CASSLGRGIGIDTQYF. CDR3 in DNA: TGTGCCAGCAGTTTGGGGCGGGGGATAGGGATAGATACGCAGTATTTT.

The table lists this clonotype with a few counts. CDR3 in amino acids: CASSDRVSRKTQYF. The CDR3, as DNA: TGTGCCAGCAGTGACAGGGTCAGCCGAAAGACCCAGTACTTC. V usage is TRBV12-3 or TRBV12-4 and J usage is TRBJ2-5, with 7 bases fitting TRBD1. After removal of 5 bases from V and 6 bases from J, the junction contained 9 bases not matched to a gene. The CDR3 is made up of 14 amino acids.